Listed below are T cell receptor beta chains from one sample, sequenced in a study of T cell responses to AZD1222 COVID-19 vaccine. Produced via immunoSEQ multiplex PCR; TCRdb's table is partial and in-frame only. The sample lists some 110,000 clones; nearly 95% were seen once. Specimen: peripheral blood, collected on day 0 of AZD1222 vaccination. These receptors were collected from an adult in good health. The CDR3 runs from the conserved cysteine through the conserved F or W. The D gene is left open where the match is weak.

CDR3 DNA,CDR3 protein,CDR3 length,J gene,V gene,D gene
TGTGCCAGCAGTTTATGGGCAGGGGTCAATGAGCAGTTCTTC,CASSLWAGVNEQFF,14,TRBJ2-1,TRBV27,-
TGTGCCAGCAGCTTAACAGGGCTAGCGGAGCCCAATGAGCAGTTCTTC,CASSLTGLAEPNEQFF,16,TRBJ2-1,TRBV7-3,TRBD2
TGTGCCAGCAGCGCCTGGACTAGCGGAAAAGAGACCCAGTACTTC,CASSAWTSGKETQYF,15,TRBJ2-5,TRBV5-4,TRBD2
TGCGCCAGCAGACCTCAGGGGGCTTTCGCCTCTGGGGCCAACGTCCTGACTTTC,CASRPQGAFASGANVLTF,18,TRBJ2-6,TRBV4-1,TRBD1
TGTGCCAGCAGTTTCGGGACAGGTTGGACTAATGAAAAACTGTTTTTT,CASSFGTGWTNEKLFF,16,TRBJ1-4,TRBV28,TRBD1
TGTGCCACCAGTGATTCGAGCGGGCCCCGAGGCAATGAGCAGTTCTTC,CATSDSSGPRGNEQFF,16,TRBJ2-1,TRBV24-1,-
TGTGCCACCAGCAGACGGGGGGGACTAGCGGGAAATTTTATGGATACGCAGTATTTT,CATSRRGGLAGNFMDTQYF,19,TRBJ2-3,TRBV15,TRBD2
TGTGCCAGTAGTATATCTAACTATGGCTACACCTTC,CASSISNYGYTF,12,TRBJ1-2,TRBV19,-
TGTGCCAGCAGTGGGAGACTAGCGGGAGGGCCCCGTGAGCAGTTCTTC,CASSGRLAGGPREQFF,16,TRBJ2-1,TRBV25-1,TRBD2
TGTGCCAGCAGCTTAGGCGGCGGGAGGATACGGTTCTTC,CASSLGGGRIRFF,13,TRBJ2-1,TRBV11-3,TRBD2
TGTGCCAGCAGCTTGGACGACCTTTGGGATACGCAGTATTTT,CASSLDDLWDTQYF,14,TRBJ2-3,TRBV5-4,-
TGCGCCAGCAGCTCCGGGACTAGCGGGAGTAACTACGAGCAGTACTTC,CASSSGTSGSNYEQYF,16,TRBJ2-7,TRBV5-1,TRBD2
TGTGCCTGGGGACAGGATAGCAATCAGCCCCAGCATTTT,CAWGQDSNQPQHF,13,TRBJ1-5,TRBV30,TRBD1